The entry below describes one T cell receptor (beta chain). Its recognized antigen is unknown. No quality values exist for individual bases; no much larger clone is one base distant. The TCR beta CDR3 regions were amplified from RNA transcripts. The first round of RT-PCR for the TCR CDR3 was performed with the HTBI primer set and the Qiagen OneStep RT-PCR kit. A second multiplex PCR round built the libraries, followed by size selection and purification. Sequencing of the libraries was done on an Illumina HiSeq2000 using paired-end 100 bp reads. The original pipeline was this. Raw data were processed with SOAPnuke, discarding reads with adapters, uncalled bases, mean Phred below 15, or no exact constant-primer or identifier match. High-quality paired reads were merged with COPE v1.2.5, and unique nucleotide sequences were defined as clonotypes. MiTCR v1.1 was used to align clonotypes to the IMGT TRBV, TRBD and TRBJ reference segments. The analysis was restricted to V-J combinations with a frequency above 0.0001, which together covered 99% to 99.2% of the repertoires. The TCS score was defined as F50 (clonal expansion) divided by E x V (chaos), with BLOSUM62-based TCRdist calculated between CDR3 peptides within each V-J. Welch's t-statistics and random forest reduced fewer than 550 V-J features to under 15, which were used in a naive Bayes classifier (R e1071). The similarity between thyroid and blood repertoires was quantified using the Morisita-Horn index. TCRdb redid the processing of the public reads, applying fastp at Q25 and MiXCR, and retained in-frame beta chains. For every CDR3 protein sequence, its rows merge into one entry that carries the most common genes and DNA. TCRdb's processing, not the authors', yielded these V and J calls. The sample yields 450,000 to 700,000 distinct CDR3 sequences; around 46% were counted once. The top ten clones comprise 15% to 20% of the sample.

The CDR3 measures 17 amino acids from cysteine to phenylalanine. Left in the record is the CDR3 DNA by itself, 51 bases read in frame from the first base. The germline V gene specifies SGHRS as CDR1 and YFSETQ as CDR2. V is pruned by 3 bases and J by 2 bases, leaving 7 bases of the junction without a gene match. These data are taken from a study of T cells in Graves' hyperthyroidism and ophthalmopathy (dated by TCRdb to between 2018 and 2021). Context from the whole study: To identify TCR V-J signatures that set the groups apart, the researchers used a discovery cohort of 100 patients, made up of around 40 with Graves' ophthalmopathy and about 59 with stable Graves' hyperthyroidism. According to the paper, TCR Vbeta CDR3 sequencing was carried out on 135 peripheral blood samples, which came from fewer than 50 ophthalmopathy, approximately 72 hyperthyroidism and roughly 17 progressor patients. An independent validation cohort of under 20 hyperthyroidism patients and about 15 patients who later progressed to ophthalmopathy tested prospective prediction of ophthalmopathy. The 95 to 100 discovery patients were randomly split 7:3 into training and test sets. In addition, the study compared T-cell repertoires in thyroid tissue and in blood from about 6 Graves' hyperthyroidism patients. After blood sampling, hyperthyroidism patients were treated with methimazole at a starting dose of 30 mg daily, and ophthalmopathy patients were treated with high-dose intravenous methylprednisolone. Overall study results and their limits: Sample size was not statistically predetermined, and investigators were not blinded to group allocation. Most expanded thyroid clonotypes (frequency above 0.001) were also detected in blood, a finding suggesting that blood repertoires may reflect thyroid immune responses. A 13 V-J signature model separated ophthalmopathy from stable hyperthyroidism, with about 88% sensitivity and 81% to 83% specificity in cross-validation and 80%/75% in testing. In validation, the model predicted progression to ophthalmopathy a median of roughly 6.1 months before onset, with about 71% sensitivity and nearly 75% specificity.

Patients with uncontrolled infections, other autoimmune diseases, pregnancy or lactation were excluded. Clinical symptoms, serum thyroxine and TRAb, thyroid ultrasound, and orbital computed tomography formed the basis for the diagnoses. Total RNA was extracted with Trizol reagent, and quality was checked on an Agilent 2100 Bioanalyzer. The V gene is TRBV5-1 and the J gene is TRBJ2-7, and TRBD2 matches 14 of the central bases. The TCR originated in an adult woman with Graves' disease, either hyperthyroidism or ophthalmopathy (not recorded which). The specimen sequenced was peripheral blood or thyroid tissue (not recorded which). CDR3 protein: CASSWTSGRSGPYEQYF. The nucleotide sequence is TGCGCCAGCAGCTGGACTAGCGGGAGGTCGGGTCCCTACGAGCAGTACTTC.